A selection of T cell receptor beta chains follows, all from one sample in a study of OX40 agonist ivuxolimab in advanced cancers. Some clones are missing from TCRdb's copy, which holds only in-frame ones; the method was immunoSEQ multiplex PCR. The sample contains about 48,000 clones, about 83% of which appear only once. Sequenced here: CD4+ or CD8+ T cells sorted from blood, sampled in a trial of the OX40 agonist ivuxolimab. Source of these receptors: an adult with an advanced solid tumor such as melanoma, head and neck, liver or kidney cancer. Each CDR3 is given with its conserved first and last residue. Fields, in order: clone size, J gene, D gene, V gene, CDR3 DNA, CDR3 protein. A D gene is named only where the DNA matches it firmly. Size is stated for part of the rows, as once, few or many counts, or as a class when the clone is expanded.

clone_size: .; j_call: TRBJ1-6; d_call: .; v_call: TRBV18; cdr3_nt: TGTGCCAGCTCACCTAACAGGCAGGGTTCACCCCTCCACTTT; cdr3_aa: CASSPNRQGSPLHF
clone_size: once; j_call: TRBJ1-1; d_call: .; v_call: TRBV6-5; cdr3_nt: TGTGCCAGCAGTTACTCAGGGGGGAGGACTGAAGCTTTCTTT; cdr3_aa: CASSYSGGRTEAFF
clone_size: .; j_call: TRBJ2-6; d_call: .; v_call: TRBV5-8; cdr3_nt: TGTGCCAGCAGCCGGGTCAGTCGCTCTGGGGCCAACGTCCTGACTTTC; cdr3_aa: CASSRVSRSGANVLTF
clone_size: .; j_call: TRBJ2-3; d_call: .; v_call: TRBV4-3; cdr3_nt: TGCGCCAGCAGCCAAGGGCCGGGGGCGGCGAGCACAGATACGCAGTATTTT; cdr3_aa: CASSQGPGAASTDTQYF
clone_size: .; j_call: TRBJ1-1; d_call: TRBD1; v_call: TRBV6-1; cdr3_nt: TGTGCCAGCTCCCAGGGGGCGTTCTTT; cdr3_aa: CASSQGAFF
clone_size: .; j_call: TRBJ1-2; d_call: .; v_call: TRBV19; cdr3_nt: TGTGCCAGTAGTATTAAGGGCCCCTATGGCTACACCTTC; cdr3_aa: CASSIKGPYGYTF
clone_size: .; j_call: TRBJ2-7; d_call: TRBD1; v_call: TRBV25-1; cdr3_nt: TGTGCCAGCGGGACAGGGATCTCCTACGAGCAGTACTTC; cdr3_aa: CASGTGISYEQYF
clone_size: .; j_call: TRBJ1-1; d_call: .; v_call: TRBV9; cdr3_nt: TGTGCCAGCAGCGTAGGGTCGGGAAGCACTGAAGCTTTCTTT; cdr3_aa: CASSVGSGSTEAFF
clone_size: .; j_call: TRBJ2-7; d_call: TRBD2; v_call: TRBV7-2; cdr3_nt: TGTGCCAGCAGCTTAGGACTAGCGGGGGGTTACTACGAGCAGTACTTC; cdr3_aa: CASSLGLAGGYYEQYF
clone_size: .; j_call: TRBJ1-1; d_call: .; v_call: TRBV7-3; cdr3_nt: TGTGCCAGCAGCTTAAGGGGGCCGGGGTTGAACACTGAAGCTTTCTTT; cdr3_aa: CASSLRGPGLNTEAFF